This T cell receptor (beta chain) was documented in a study of T cells in Graves' hyperthyroidism and ophthalmopathy. Whole-study results and caveats: Appearing also in blood were most of the thyroid clonotypes expanded above 0.001.

This clonotype was seen repeatedly, ten times or more. Its antigen is as yet unknown. Using more than 7.5 ml of fresh peripheral blood, PBMCs were prepared. The CDR3 contains 16 residues. Trimming shortened V by 1 base and J by 3 bases, and 16 bases separated the two germline ends. CDR1 and CDR2 (germline): SGHDT, YYEEEE. TCR beta CDR3 region amplification was performed from RNA transcripts. The TCR CDR3 first-round RT-PCR relied on the HTBI primer set. From the multiplex PCR reads, TCRdb called clonotypes with MiXCR, one entry per CDR3 protein. The repertoire includes about 290,000 distinct CDR3 sequences, roughly 13% of them detected once, and 7.9% sits in the top ten.

The rearrangement links TRBV5-6 to TRBJ1-1; tentative D call: TRBD1 (5 bases). This sequence was found in a middle-aged woman with Graves' hyperthyroidism. The sample taken for sequencing was blood. The CDR3 nucleotides are TGTGCCAGCAGCTTGAAACTAACTGGAGGGGACACTGAAGCTTTCTTT. It yields the protein CASSLKLTGGDTEAFF.